The T cell receptor beta chain under discussion was sequenced for a study of blood T cell repertoires in COVID-19. Overall study: T cells, B-cell-depleted T cells, or PBMCs provided the cDNA or gDNA that served as material.

The CDR3 consists of 16 residues. Germline lookup yields CDR1 LNHDA and CDR2 SQIVND (reference sequence). Trimming at V came to 2 bases and at J to 2 bases, leaving 7 bases not matched to a gene. Sequencing was performed with immunoSEQ multiplex PCR; in TCRdb, only in-frame clones are kept and a portion is missing. The top ten clones hold 2% to 2.5% of a sample with under 300,000 clones, around 89% of them seen once. The sequenced sample was PBMCs or T cells enriched from blood (not recorded which). The source is a woman between 40 and 50 years old with acute COVID-19. V is TRBV19 and J is TRBJ1-2; TRBD1 agrees at 8 bases. The CDR3 region has the DNA TGTGCCAGTAGTATAATTCCCTACAGGGGGAACTATGGCTACACCTTC. This translates into CASSIIPYRGNYGYTF.